The rows below give T cell receptor beta chains drawn from one sample of a study of Ad26.COV2.S vaccination and SARS-CoV-2 variants. Sequencing used immunoSEQ multiplex PCR; TCRdb keeps in-frame clones, though not all of them. The sample holds hundreds of thousands of clones, about 91% seen once. The source was peripheral blood, collected after recovery from COVID-19. The source of these receptors is a human donor who had recovered from COVID-19. The CDR3 runs from the conserved cysteine through the conserved F or W. A D gene is named only where the DNA matches it firmly. Expanded clones get a size class; other rows say once, few or many, or leave the size out.

D gene: -
V gene: TRBV10-3
clone size: -
J gene: TRBJ1-1
CDR3 protein: CAISVGRDTEAFF
CDR3 DNA: TGTGCCATCAGCGTGGGACGGGACACTGAAGCTTTCTTT

D gene: -
V gene: TRBV9
clone size: once
J gene: TRBJ1-1
CDR3 protein: CASSVSIGVNTEAFF
CDR3 DNA: TGTGCCAGCAGCGTAAGTATAGGGGTGAACACTGAAGCTTTCTTT

D gene: TRBD1
V gene: TRBV6-5
clone size: -
J gene: TRBJ1-2
CDR3 protein: CASSYSIGQGPNGYTF
CDR3 DNA: TGTGCCAGCAGTTACTCGATTGGACAGGGCCCGAATGGCTACACCTTC

D gene: -
V gene: TRBV28
clone size: -
J gene: TRBJ2-1
CDR3 protein: CASSLPPGDEQFF
CDR3 DNA: TGTGCCAGCAGTCTACCCCCAGGGGACGAGCAGTTCTTC

D gene: TRBD1
V gene: TRBV29-1
clone size: -
J gene: TRBJ1-1
CDR3 protein: CSAGRQGVESFF
CDR3 DNA: TGCAGCGCTGGGCGACAGGGCGTCGAATCTTTCTTT

D gene: TRBD2
V gene: TRBV5-1
clone size: -
J gene: TRBJ2-7
CDR3 protein: CASSLAGGARHEQYF
CDR3 DNA: TGCGCCAGCAGCTTGGCCGGGGGGGCTCGGCACGAGCAGTACTTC

D gene: -
V gene: TRBV5-6
clone size: -
J gene: TRBJ1-2
CDR3 protein: CASSLGRLYGYTF
CDR3 DNA: TGTGCCAGCAGCTTGGGGAGGCTCTATGGCTACACCTTC

D gene: TRBD1
V gene: TRBV10-2
clone size: -
J gene: TRBJ2-7
CDR3 protein: CASTFGTASYEQYF
CDR3 DNA: TGCGCCAGCACCTTCGGGACAGCAAGTTACGAGCAGTACTTC

D gene: -
V gene: TRBV6-2/TRBV6-3
clone size: -
J gene: TRBJ1-2
CDR3 protein: CASSQGAYGYTF
CDR3 DNA: TGTGCCAGCAGTCAGGGAGCCTATGGCTACACCTTC

D gene: -
V gene: TRBV6-6
clone size: -
J gene: TRBJ2-6
CDR3 protein: CASRTGANVLTF
CDR3 DNA: TGTGCCAGCAGGACTGGGGCCAACGTCCTGACTTTC